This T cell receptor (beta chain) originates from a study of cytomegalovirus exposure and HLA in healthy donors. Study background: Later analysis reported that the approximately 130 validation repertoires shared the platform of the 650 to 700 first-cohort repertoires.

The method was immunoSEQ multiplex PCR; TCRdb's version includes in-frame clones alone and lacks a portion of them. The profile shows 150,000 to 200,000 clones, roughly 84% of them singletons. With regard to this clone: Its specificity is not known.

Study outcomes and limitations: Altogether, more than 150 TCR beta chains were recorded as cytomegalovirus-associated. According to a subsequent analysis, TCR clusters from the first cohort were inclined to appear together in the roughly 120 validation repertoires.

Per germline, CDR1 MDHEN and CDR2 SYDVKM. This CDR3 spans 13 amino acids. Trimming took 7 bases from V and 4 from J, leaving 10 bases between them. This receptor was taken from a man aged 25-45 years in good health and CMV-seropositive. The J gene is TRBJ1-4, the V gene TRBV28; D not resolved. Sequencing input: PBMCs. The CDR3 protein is CASMSALNEKLFF. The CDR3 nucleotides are TGTGCCAGCATGAGCGCCCTTAATGAAAAACTGTTTTTT.